These 27 T cell receptor beta chains share one sample of origin, sequenced in a study of immune evolution from preneoplasia to lung adenocarcinoma. Libraries were prepared by immunoSEQ multiplex PCR; TCRdb keeps only in-frame clonotypes and omits some of them. In the table there are some 3,500 clones, 70% to 90% of which are singletons. The specimen was FFPE lung adenocarcinoma in situ tissue. The receptors derive from a person aged 70 to 85 with lung adenocarcinoma.

This chain uses TRBV5-4 with TRBJ2-5, with TRBD1 matching over 10 bases. The length of the CDR3 is 19 residues. The V segment lost 4 bases and the J segment 4 bases; nucleotides outside the gene matches: 19. The germline V gene has CDR1 SGHNT and CDR2 YYREEE (reference sequence). The chain's CDR3 is CASSLRAPVMDRGGETQYF. In DNA form, the CDR3 reads TGTGCCAGCAGCCTCCGGGCGCCGGTCATGGACAGGGGGGGAGAGACCCAGTACTTC.

The rearrangement joins TRBV28 to TRBJ2-7; D remains ambiguous. This CDR3 is built from 12 residues. With 5 bases removed from V and 4 bases from J, the gap between germline ends came to 9 bases. The germline V gene has CDR1 MDHEN and CDR2 SYDVKM. This CDR3 is CASSQAEYEQYF. DNA for the CDR3: TGTGCCAGCAGTCAGGCGGAGTACGAGCAGTACTTC.

The chain is built from TRBV5-6 and TRBJ2-5; 9 bases line up with TRBD2. CDR3 length: 14 residues. Germline V gene lookup returns CDR1 SGHDT and CDR2 YYEEEE. V trimming: 2 bases; J trimming: 9 bases; junction bases outside the gene matches: 8. The CDR3 nucleotides read TGTGCCAGCAGCTTACTAGCGGGTCGGAGGGCCCAGTACTTC. This gives the protein CASSLLAGRRAQYF.

The chain has TRBV5-6 and TRBJ1-2; D call uncertain. Germline V gene lookup returns CDR1 SGHDT and CDR2 YYEEEE. V was cut by 1 base and J by 4 bases, with 11 bases left in between. This CDR3 region has 14 residues. The DNA for the CDR3 is TGTGCCAGCAGCTTGAAATCCAGTTTCTATGGCTACACCTTC. It translates to CASSLKSSFYGYTF.

J is TRBJ1-2 and V is TRBV20-1; 7 bases map to TRBD1. Losses at the gene ends were 3 bases for V and 7 bases for J; bases not matched to a gene: 2. The length of the CDR3 is 11 residues. The V gene's germline CDR1 is DFQATT and CDR2 SNEGSKA (reference sequence). The CDR3 sequence: CSASRGGGYTF. DNA for the CDR3: TGCAGTGCTAGCAGGGGGGGTGGCTACACCTTC.

In this sample, this clone turned up a few times. This chain uses TRBV10-3 with TRBJ2-1; the D is unclear. CDR1 ENHRY and CDR2 SYGVKD come from the germline V gene. This CDR3 spans 13 amino acids. V lost 5 bases, J lost 4 bases, and 9 bases lay in between. The CDR3 DNA reads TGTGCCATCAGTCGGCCGTCTTACAATGAGCAGTTCTTC. The encoded protein is CAISRPSYNEQFF.

The rearrangement joins TRBV5-8 to TRBJ2-7; D unresolved. V lost 4 bases and J 3 bases, leaving 11 bases between the germline ends. This CDR3 comprises 13 residues. CDR1 is SGHTS and CDR2 is YDEGEE in the germline V gene. This CDR3 is CASSTRMGYEQYF. The CDR3 nucleotides are TGTGCCAGCAGCACCCGAATGGGCTACGAGCAGTACTTC.

V is TRBV2 and J is TRBJ2-5; the D is unclear. The CDR3 has 12 residues. Trimming removed 3 bases from V and 5 bases from J, with 7 bases in between. Germline lookup yields CDR1 SNHLY and CDR2 FYNNEI. For the CDR3, the DNA is TGTGCCAGCAGTGAGATTATGGAGACCCAGTACTTC. It specifies CASSEIMETQYF. Filled out from reference TRBV2 and TRBJ2-5, the complete variable domain reads EPEVTQTPSHQVTQMGQEVILRCVPISNHLYFYWYRQILGQKVEFLVSFYNNEISEKSEIFDDQFSVERPDGSNFTLKIRSTKLEDSAMYFCASSEIMETQYFGPGTRLLVL.

This clone was recorded a few times. The rearrangement links TRBV5-1 to TRBJ2-7; 12 bases are a match to TRBD1. V lost 5 bases, J lost 3 bases, and 9 bases stayed unmatched. The CDR3 consists of 16 residues. The germline CDR1 and CDR2 sequences are SGHRS and YFSETQ. The CDR3, as DNA: TGCGCCAGCAGGGGGACAGGGGGCGCCGATGGCTACGAGCAGTACTTC. Translated, it gives CASRGTGGADGYEQYF.

The chain joins TRBV29-1 to TRBJ1-2; D remains ambiguous. V gave up 4 bases and J gave up 8 bases, with 11 bases separating them. CDR1 and CDR2 (germline): SQVTM, ANQGSEA. The CDR3 totals 11 residues. CDR3 sequence: CSVAEGGGYTF. DNA of the CDR3: TGCAGCGTTGCTGAGGGTGGAGGCTACACCTTC.

Only one count was recorded for this clone. V and J are TRBV18 and TRBJ1-1; D is uncertain. Trimming pared 8 bases from V and 8 bases from J, leaving 15 bases between. The germline V gene encodes CDR1 KGHSH and CDR2 LQKENI. The CDR3 length is 12 residues. CDR3 nucleotides: TGTGCCAGCGCCCCGTTGCGTAAAGAAGCTTTCTTT. Encoded protein: CASAPLRKEAFF. Full variable domain (missing parts from reference TRBV18 and TRBJ1-1): NAGVMQNPRHLVRRRGQEARLRCSPMKGHSHVYWYRQLPEEGLKFMVYLQKENIIDESGMPKERFSAEFPKEGPSILRIQQVVRGDSAAYFCASAPLRKEAFFGQGTRLTVV.

This chain connects TRBV6-6 to TRBJ1-1, with D unresolved. Trimming took 2 bases from V and 7 from J, leaving 14 bases between them. This CDR3 is 14 amino acids long. Germline V gene data show CDR1 as MNHNY and CDR2 as SVGAGI (reference sequence). The CDR3 protein is CASSYRRGGIEAFF. As DNA, the CDR3 is TGTGCCAGCAGTTACCGTCGGGGAGGAATTGAAGCTTTCTTT.

The chain recombines TRBV7-8 with TRBJ2-7, with 7 bases that match TRBD2. The CDR3 is 16 residues long. V shed 7 bases, J shed 0 bases, and the junction held 12 bases outside the gene matches. The germline V gene encodes CDR1 SGHVS and CDR2 FQNEAQ. CDR3 nucleotides: TGTGCCAGCAAAAGGGCGGGGGACCGTAGCTCCTACGAGCAGTACTTC. This gives the protein CASKRAGDRSSYEQYF. The entire variable domain, with the rest obtained from reference TRBV7-8 and TRBJ2-7, is as follows: GAGVSQSPRYKVAKRGQDVALRCDPISGHVSLFWYQQALGQGPEFLTYFQNEAQLDKSGLPSDRFFAERPEGSVSTLKIQRTQQEDSAVYLCASKRAGDRSSYEQYFGPGTRLTVT.

The chain recombines TRBV28 with TRBJ1-5; 7 nucleotides align to TRBD1. V lost 3 bases, J lost 4 bases, and 6 bases stayed unmatched. Germline V gene sequence: CDR1 MDHEN, CDR2 SYDVKM. The CDR3 loop spans 15 amino acids. CDR3 nucleotide sequence: TGTGCCAGCAGTTTTGGGGACAGACTAAATCAGCCCCAGCATTTT. Amino acid sequence: CASSFGDRLNQPQHF.

The chain recombines TRBV29-1 with TRBJ2-1, with TRBD1 as a possible D gene (6 bases). Trimming removed 7 bases at V and 4 bases at J, with 8 bases between. CDR1 and CDR2 from the germline V gene are SQVTM and ANQGSEA. This CDR3 comprises 11 residues. The CDR3 protein is CSAGQYNEQFF. CDR3 bases: TGCAGCGCCGGACAGTACAATGAGCAGTTCTTC.

In its sample, this clone was seen a few times. This chain uses TRBV6-1 with TRBJ2-1, with D tentatively TRBD1 (5 bases). The CDR3 extends over 14 amino acids. V was cut by 7 bases and J by 8 bases, with 18 bases left in between. CDR1 MNHNS and CDR2 SASEGT come from the germline V gene. The CDR3 spells CASNGQGFNYEQFF. The CDR3 DNA is TGTGCCAGCAATGGTCAGGGATTTAACTATGAGCAGTTCTTC.

This sequence joins TRBV6-5 and TRBJ1-1; 7 bases agree with TRBD1. The germline V gene encodes CDR1 MNHEY and CDR2 SVGAGI. The V gene end was trimmed by 7 bases and the J gene end by 5 bases; junction bases not matched to a gene: 7. The CDR3 length is 13 residues. The CDR3 loop reads CASTHRGGTEAFF. CDR3 in DNA: TGTGCCAGCACTCACAGGGGTGGGACTGAAGCTTTCTTT.

V and J are TRBV9 and TRBJ2-7; 9 nucleotides match TRBD2. V dropped 0 bases and J dropped 3; count of bases not matched to a gene: 13. CDR3 size: 18 residues. From germline, CDR1 is SGDLS and CDR2 YYNGEE. The CDR3 bases are TGTGCCAGCAGCGTAGGAAACATAGCGGGAGTCGGGCGCTACGAGCAGTACTTC. This encodes CASSVGNIAGVGRYEQYF.

The chain joins TRBV4-1 to TRBJ1-4, with 11 bases fitting TRBD1. After removal of 2 bases from V and 5 bases from J, the junction contained 10 bases not matched to a gene. CDR3 length equals 18 residues. Germline CDR1 reads MGHRA; CDR2 reads YSYEKL. In DNA, the CDR3 is TGCGCCAGCAGCCAAATATTGGACAGGGGGCCTGGGAATGAAAAACTGTTTTTT. Translation gives CASSQILDRGPGNEKLFF.

The genes are TRBV2 and TRBJ2-7; 7 bases are a match to TRBD1. With V trimmed by 6 bases and J by 0 bases, 2 bases remained unmatched. The CDR3 sequence is 13 residues long. From germline, CDR1 is SNHLY and CDR2 FYNNEI. The CDR3 loop is CASRRQGSYEQYF. CDR3 nucleotides: TGTGCCAGCAGAAGACAGGGCTCCTACGAGCAGTACTTC.

The chain links TRBV19 to TRBJ1-3, with 7 bases aligning to TRBD1. With 4 bases clipped from V and 5 bases from J, the junction kept 11 bases outside the gene matches. Germline CDR1 reads LNHDA; CDR2 reads SQIVND (reference sequence). The CDR3 runs to 16 residues. DNA for the CDR3: TGTGCCAGTAGTACATCAGGGGGGATCGATCGAAACACCATATATTTT. It is translated as CASSTSGGIDRNTIYF.

The chain recombines TRBV18 with TRBJ1-4, with a weak D call TRBD1 (5 bases). Trimming removed 4 bases at V and 8 bases at J, with 17 bases between. The CDR3 sequence is 15 residues long. CDR1 is KGHSH, CDR2 LQKENI, per germline. The chain's CDR3 is CASSRERGAEEKLFF. In nucleotides, the CDR3 is TGTGCCAGCTCACGCGAAAGGGGAGCGGAAGAAAAACTGTTTTTT. Looking up the rest from reference TRBV18 and TRBJ1-4 gives the full variable domain: NAGVMQNPRHLVRRRGQEARLRCSPMKGHSHVYWYRQLPEEGLKFMVYLQKENIIDESGMPKERFSAEFPKEGPSILRIQQVVRGDSAAYFCASSRERGAEEKLFFGSGTQLSVL.

The rearrangement uses TRBV5-4 and TRBJ1-1; D remains ambiguous. This CDR3 region has 12 residues. V was pared by 2 bases and J by 1 base, with 3 bases between. Looked up from germline, CDR1 is SGHNT and CDR2 is YYREEE (reference sequence). The CDR3 protein is CASSFRNTEAFF. The DNA of the CDR3 is TGTGCCAGCAGCTTCCGGAACACTGAAGCTTTCTTT.

The rearrangement joins TRBV9 to TRBJ2-7, with D unclear. V lost 3 bases and J lost 4, with 8 bases in between. CDR3 size: 12 residues. CDR1 and CDR2 (germline): SGDLS, YYNGEE. The CDR3 DNA reads as TGTGCCAGCAGCGAAGACTTGTACGAGCAGTACTTC. Translated: CASSEDLYEQYF.

The rearrangement joins TRBV5-6 to TRBJ1-1; no firm D call. Trimming left V 1 base short and J 1 base short, with 11 bases between. Per the germline V gene, CDR1 is SGHDT and CDR2 is YYEEEE. This CDR3 region has 15 residues. In DNA, the CDR3 is TGTGCCAGCAGCTTGAGGGCACTCCCGAACACTGAAGCTTTCTTT. It codes for CASSLRALPNTEAFF.

The chain has TRBV9 and TRBJ2-2; D is possibly TRBD2 (6 bases). Deletions cut 8 bases from V and 2 bases from J, with 10 bases between. The CDR3 spans 13 residues. Germline V gives CDR1 SGDLS, CDR2 YYNGEE. Here the CDR3 reads CAREGRNTGELFF. The CDR3 DNA sequence: TGTGCCAGGGAGGGCCGAAACACCGGGGAGCTGTTTTTT.

Only one count was recorded for this clone. J is TRBJ2-2 and V is TRBV5-1; D unclear. V was trimmed by 4 bases and J by 4 bases, leaving 17 bases between them. Germline-derived CDR1 and CDR2 are SGHRS and YFSETQ. The CDR3 runs to 16 residues. CDR3 amino acids: CASSPDRFLGTGELFF. The CDR3 coding sequence is TGCGCCAGCAGCCCGGACCGGTTTTTAGGCACCGGGGAGCTGTTTTTT.